The T cell receptor (beta chain) under discussion was sequenced for a study of blood T cell repertoires in COVID-19. Sequenced by immunoSEQ multiplex PCR; TCRdb stores in-frame clones only, minus some. The repertoire has around 230,000 clones, 82% of them found once; the top ten carry around an eighth. Between the trimmed V and J ends, which lost 3 bases and 1 base, there was a span of 12 bases. CDR3 length equals 14 residues. Germline values: CDR1 DFQATT, CDR2 SNEGSKA (reference sequence). The chain combines TRBV20-1 with TRBJ1-2; tentatively, D is TRBD1 (6 bases). The receptor's source is a woman in her sixties or seventies with active or convalescent COVID-19. Sequenced sample: peripheral blood. The DNA for the CDR3 is TGCAGTGCTAGTAAAAACAGGGATAACTATGGCTACACCTTC. It encodes CSASKNRDNYGYTF.